The 30 T cell receptor beta chains reported below all come from one sample, sequenced in a study of CD8 T cells in Susac syndrome. With random hexamers, about 0.45 to 1 ug RNA was reverse transcribed. TCRdb recomputed calls from the immunoSEQ multiplex PCR reads with MiXCR, one row per CDR3 protein. The data show tens of thousands of distinct CDR3 sequences, with around 94% seen just once and about 0.3% held by the top ten. What was sequenced was CD8+ T cells from PBMCs. The receptor set was obtained from a human donor in good health.

This chain links TRBV6-5 with TRBJ2-2; 9 bases agree with TRBD1. The germline CDR1 and CDR2 sequences are MNHEY and SVGAGI. CDR3 size: 15 residues. The V segment lost 6 bases and the J segment 3 bases; nucleotides outside the gene matches: 5. CDR3 sequence: CASSPGTGYTGELFF. The CDR3 region has the DNA TGTGCCAGCAGCCCCGGGACAGGGTACACCGGGGAGCTGTTTTTT.

The chain joins TRBV27 to TRBJ1-2; no firm D call. Trimming took off 2 bases at V and 2 bases at J, with 15 bases between the two ends. Germline V gives CDR1 MNHEY, CDR2 SMNVEV (reference sequence). The CDR3 consists of 16 residues. CDR3 region: CASSLMPRTGNYGYTF. The DNA of the CDR3 is TGTGCCAGCAGTTTAATGCCCCGGACGGGGAACTATGGCTACACCTTC.

This sequence joins TRBV12-3 or TRBV12-4 and TRBJ1-5; no clear D gene. The CDR3 runs to 14 residues. Trimming removed 0 bases from V and 5 bases from J, with 8 bases in between. The CDR3 DNA sequence: TGTGCCAGCAGTTTAGCAGGGCCCCATCAGCCCCAGCATTTT. As protein: CASSLAGPHQPQHF.

This clonotype has just a few counts. The V and J genes are TRBV6-1 and TRBJ2-7, with D uncertain. Germline-derived CDR1 and CDR2 are MNHNS and SASEGT. The CDR3 is 11 amino acids. V dropped 10 bases and J dropped 3 bases, with 10 bases sitting between them. The CDR3 reads CATLDGYEQYF. The DNA for the CDR3 is TGTGCCACCCTCGACGGCTACGAGCAGTACTTC.

The rearrangement links TRBV20-1 to TRBJ1-1; D is ambiguous. CDR3 length: 10 residues. V lost 0 bases and J 8 bases, leaving 4 bases between the germline ends. The germline gives CDR1 DFQATT, CDR2 SNEGSKA (reference sequence). CDR3: CSARDGEAFF. Written as DNA, the CDR3 is TGCAGTGCTAGAGATGGGGAAGCTTTCTTT.

The chain combines TRBV27 with TRBJ2-1; D is uncertain. Trimming shortened V by 3 bases and J by 10 bases, and 10 bases separated the two germline ends. CDR1 MNHEY and CDR2 SMNVEV come from the germline V gene (reference sequence). This CDR3 is built from 12 residues. This CDR3 is CASSLPLGEQFF. For the CDR3, the DNA is TGTGCCAGCAGTTTGCCTTTAGGCGAGCAGTTCTTC.

The chain has TRBV20-1 and TRBJ2-1; 10 bases map to TRBD2. CDR1 is DFQATT, CDR2 SNEGSKA, per germline (reference sequence). V shed 6 bases and J 5 bases; nucleotides not matched to a gene: 7. The CDR3 totals 14 residues. CDR3 nucleotide sequence: TGCAGTGCAACGCCTAGCGGGAGCCACAATGAGCAGTTCTTC. Protein sequence: CSATPSGSHNEQFF.

The chain uses TRBV20-1 and TRBJ2-2; the D gene is possibly TRBD2 (5 bases). The germline V gene has CDR1 DFQATT and CDR2 SNEGSKA (reference sequence). Trimming stripped 0 bases from V and 5 bases from J, with 19 bases between. CDR3 length: 17 amino acids. CDR3 protein: CSARDEDSLPWTGELFF. DNA of the CDR3: TGCAGTGCTAGAGATGAGGACTCCCTACCGTGGACCGGGGAGCTGTTTTTT.

This chain connects TRBV11-2 to TRBJ2-1; 10 nucleotides agree with TRBD2. Germline-derived CDR1 and CDR2 are SGHAT and FQNNGV. The V segment lost 5 bases and the J segment 8 bases; nucleotides outside the gene matches: 9. The CDR3 spans 15 residues. CDR3 DNA sequence: TGTGCCAGCAGCACTCCGGGACTAGCGTACGATGAGCAGTTCTTC. Its translation is CASSTPGLAYDEQFF.

This clonotype showed up just a few times. The chain has TRBV5-6 and TRBJ2-7; D remains unclear. CDR1 SGHDT and CDR2 YYEEEE come from the germline V gene. V shed 1 base and J shed 6 bases, with 17 bases lying between them. The CDR3 consists of 15 residues. The CDR3, as DNA: TGTGCCAGCAGCTTGAGGGTGAGTGTGTCGAGCGAGCAGTACGTC. It is translated as CASSLRVSVSSEQYV.

The chain recombines TRBV11-2 with TRBJ2-1; no clear D gene. This CDR3 is 13 amino acids long. V lost 1 base, J lost 9 bases, and 10 bases lay in between. Germline-derived CDR1 and CDR2 are SGHAT and FQNNGV. Here the CDR3 DNA reads TGTGCCAGCAGCTTAGGAACTTTCGGTGAGCAGTTCTTC. Protein: CASSLGTFGEQFF.

This clonotype was detected only once. The J gene is TRBJ2-7, the V gene TRBV28; 9 nucleotides match TRBD2. The germline gives CDR1 MDHEN, CDR2 SYDVKM. V dropped 0 bases and J dropped 3; count of bases not matched to a gene: 3. The CDR3 length is 15 residues. CDR3 residues: CASSLWREGSYEQYV. The CDR3 DNA reads TGTGCCAGCAGTTTATGGCGGGAGGGCAGCTACGAGCAGTACGTC.

The rearrangement uses TRBV7-9 and TRBJ2-1; no definite D call. Trimming cost V 2 bases and J 11 bases, with 13 bases left between them. Germline V gives CDR1 SEHNR, CDR2 FQNEAQ (reference sequence). The CDR3 consists of 13 residues. The chain's CDR3 is CASSLNHRMKQFF. DNA of the CDR3: TGTGCCAGCAGCTTAAATCATCGGATGAAGCAGTTCTTC.

The rearrangement links TRBV5-1 to TRBJ1-2; D possibly corresponds to TRBD1 (5 bases). This CDR3 contains 15 residues. The germline CDR1 and CDR2 sequences are SGHRS and YFSETQ. Trimming took 0 bases from V and 6 from J, leaving 15 bases between them. The CDR3 DNA reads as TGCGCCAGCAGCTTGGATCCAGGGAGGCTCGATGGCTACACCTTC. It specifies CASSLDPGRLDGYTF. The full variable domain, completed using reference TRBV5-1 and TRBJ1-2, is KAGVTQTPRYLIKTRGQQVTLSCSPISGHRSVSWYQQTPGQGLQFLFEYFSETQRNKGNFPGRFSGRQFSNSRSEMNVSTLELGDSALYLCASSLDPGRLDGYTFGSGTRLTVV.

V gene TRBV28 combines with J gene TRBJ1-1; D is perhaps TRBD1 (6 bases). Germline V gene data show CDR1 as MDHEN and CDR2 as SYDVKM. The CDR3 has 14 amino acids. The V gene lost 6 bases and the J gene lost 3 bases, with 14 bases spanning the gap. In DNA, the CDR3 is TGTGCCAGCAGCATAACAGGGAAATACACTGAAGCTTTCTTT. Amino acids: CASSITGKYTEAFF.

CDR3 nucleotide sequence: TGTGCCAGCAGTGACTCGCGGGAGAACACCGGGGAGCTGTTTTTT. Protein sequence: CASSDSRENTGELFF. This rearrangement joins TRBV6-4 to TRBJ2-2, with TRBD2 as a possible D gene (6 bases). This CDR3 region has 15 residues. Per the germline V gene, CDR1 is MRHNA and CDR2 is SNTAGT. V dropped 0 bases and J dropped 1 base, with 6 bases sitting between them.

This clonotype was detected only once. J is TRBJ2-3 and V is TRBV30; 7 positions match TRBD2. The CDR3 is made up of 14 amino acids. The J segment lost 1 base and the V segment lost 2 bases, leaving 3 bases of the junction unmatched. Per germline, CDR1 GTSNPN and CDR2 SVGIG (reference sequence). The CDR3 DNA is TGTGCCTGGAGTCATACTAGCGGCACAGATACGCAGTATTTT. It codes for CAWSHTSGTDTQYF. Full variable domain (missing parts from reference TRBV30 and TRBJ2-3): SQTIHQWPATLVQPVGSPLSLECTVEGTSNPNLYWYRQAAGRGLQLLFYSVGIGQISSEVPQNLSASRPQDRQFILSSKKLLLSDSGFYLCAWSHTSGTDTQYFGPGTRLTVL.

The chain employs TRBV3-1 and TRBJ2-3, with D tentatively TRBD1 (7 bases). There are 17 residues in the CDR3. Trimming stripped 0 bases from V and 3 bases from J, with 16 bases between. CDR1 is LGHDT and CDR2 is YNNKEL in the germline V gene (reference sequence). CDR3 nucleotides: TGTGCCAGCAGCCAAGAGTACGGGCCAGGGGGGACAGATACGCAGTATTTT. Translating it yields CASSQEYGPGGTDTQYF.

The chain links TRBV15 to TRBJ2-3; 9 bases fit TRBD2. Trimming took 0 bases from V and 4 from J; bases not matched to a gene: 5. Germline V gene data show CDR1 as LNHNV and CDR2 as YYDKDF (reference sequence). This CDR3 has 16 amino acids. CDR3 nucleotides: TGTGCCACCAGCAGAGAGGGAGTAGCGGGAGCAGATACGCAGTATTTT. Amino acid sequence: CATSREGVAGADTQYF.

The chain recombines TRBV15 with TRBJ2-1; 10 bases are a match to TRBD1. The CDR3 is 15 residues long. The trim removed 9 bases at V and 6 bases at J, leaving 11 bases unmatched. CDR1 LNHNV and CDR2 YYDKDF come from the germline V gene (reference sequence). For the CDR3, the DNA is TGTGCCACGGATAGTAGGGACAGGGGTTTCAATGAGCAGTTCTTC. Amino acid sequence: CATDSRDRGFNEQFF. Combining the CDR3 with reference TRBV15 and TRBJ2-1 gives the whole variable domain DAMVIQNPRYQVTQFGKPVTLSCSQTLNHNVMYWYQQKSSQAPKLLFHYYDKDFNNEADTPDNFQSRRPNTSFCFLDIRSPGLGDTAMYLCATDSRDRGFNEQFFGPGTRLTVL.

The gene calls are TRBV4-3 and TRBJ2-7; D not resolved. The CDR3 runs to 16 residues. The germline V gene encodes CDR1 LGHNA and CDR2 YSLEER. Trimming stripped 0 bases from V and 3 bases from J, with 15 bases between. CDR3 amino acids: CASSQDRRASGYEQYF. The CDR3 nucleotides are TGCGCCAGCAGCCAAGATCGTCGGGCTAGTGGCTACGAGCAGTACTTC.

This chain connects TRBV7-9 to TRBJ2-1; D may be TRBD2 (6 bases). The V gene lost 3 bases and the J gene lost 0 bases, with 12 bases spanning the gap. The germline V gene encodes CDR1 SEHNR and CDR2 FQNEAQ (reference sequence). The CDR3 has 16 amino acids. In DNA, the CDR3 is TGTGCCAGCAGCTTTACTCGGGGGAGCTCCTACAATGAGCAGTTCTTC. It specifies CASSFTRGSSYNEQFF.

The rearrangement joins TRBV27 to TRBJ2-7; D unclear. This CDR3 is 14 amino acids long. CDR1 MNHEY and CDR2 SMNVEV come from the germline V gene (reference sequence). V lost 5 bases and J lost 4, with 15 bases in between. Written as DNA, the CDR3 is TGTGCCAGCAGTCCGTTCTGGACCCAGTACGAGCAGTACTTC. It encodes CASSPFWTQYEQYF.

Written as DNA, the CDR3 is TGTGCCGCCGGTCCAGGGCTAGCGGGTCCTCAAGAGACCCAGTACTTC. It yields the protein CAAGPGLAGPQETQYF. The genes are TRBV10-3 and TRBJ2-5; 8 bases map to TRBD2. CDR3 length: 16 amino acids. Losses at the gene ends were 11 bases for V and 2 bases for J; bases not matched to a gene: 16. The germline V gene has CDR1 ENHRY and CDR2 SYGVKD.

The CDR3 sequence is CASSPFAGQGGGHNSPLHF. CDR3 sequence (DNA): TGTGCCAGCAGCCCGTTTGCGGGACAGGGTGGAGGGCATAATTCACCCCTCCACTTT. The chain links TRBV9 to TRBJ1-6; 9 bases agree with TRBD1. Germline CDR1 SGDLS, CDR2 YYNGEE. This CDR3 region has 19 residues. The junction had 16 bases not matched to a gene; V was cut back by 4 bases and J by 5 bases.

CDR3 loop: CSVEIGRGNQPQHF. CDR3 coding DNA: TGCAGCGTTGAAATAGGGCGAGGTAATCAGCCCCAGCATTTT. This chain uses TRBV29-1 with TRBJ1-5; D is unclear. In germline, CDR1 is SQVTM, CDR2 ANQGSEA. V lost 2 bases and J 4 bases, leaving 12 bases between the germline ends. This CDR3 spans 14 amino acids.

This chain uses TRBV6-5 with TRBJ1-1, with D perhaps matching TRBD1 (5 bases). CDR1 is MNHEY, CDR2 SVGAGI, per germline. CDR3 length: 11 residues. V was cut by 8 bases and J by 4 bases, with 8 bases left in between. This CDR3 is CASRGATEAFF. The CDR3 DNA reads as TGTGCCAGCCGGGGCGCCACTGAAGCTTTCTTT.

The CDR3 coding sequence is TGTGCCAGCAGCCAGATAGCGGCCACCTCCTACAATGAGCAGTTCTTC. It encodes CASSQIAATSYNEQFF. V and J are TRBV3-1 and TRBJ2-1; possibly TRBD2 for D (6 bases). The CDR3 runs 16 residues. Germline V CDR1 and CDR2: LGHDT, YNNKEL (reference sequence). Trimming shortened V by 3 bases and J by 0 bases, and 12 bases separated the two germline ends.

For this clonotype: The junction does not match germline at one end; this may be a read error. J is TRBJ1-1 and V is TRBV5-6; unclear D gene. The CDR3 has 10 amino acids. CDR1 is SGHDT, CDR2 YYEEEE, per germline. CDR3 loop: CASGRTEVFF. The CDR3 DNA follows: TGTGCCAGCGGGAGAACTGAAGTTTTCTTT. Full variable domain (missing parts from reference TRBV5-6 and TRBJ1-1): DAGVTQSPTHLIKTRGQQVTLRCSPKSGHDTVSWYQQALGQGPQFIFQYYEEEERQRGNFPDRFSGHQFPNYSSELNVNALLLGDSALYLCASGRTEVFFGQGTRLTVV.

The genes are TRBV12-3 or TRBV12-4 and TRBJ1-5; D remains unclear. The CDR3 contains 14 residues. V lost 6 bases and J lost 0, with 9 bases in between. CDR3 sequence (DNA): TGTGCCAGCAGAGCCGAGGGTAGCAATCAGCCCCAGCATTTT. It encodes CASRAEGSNQPQHF.